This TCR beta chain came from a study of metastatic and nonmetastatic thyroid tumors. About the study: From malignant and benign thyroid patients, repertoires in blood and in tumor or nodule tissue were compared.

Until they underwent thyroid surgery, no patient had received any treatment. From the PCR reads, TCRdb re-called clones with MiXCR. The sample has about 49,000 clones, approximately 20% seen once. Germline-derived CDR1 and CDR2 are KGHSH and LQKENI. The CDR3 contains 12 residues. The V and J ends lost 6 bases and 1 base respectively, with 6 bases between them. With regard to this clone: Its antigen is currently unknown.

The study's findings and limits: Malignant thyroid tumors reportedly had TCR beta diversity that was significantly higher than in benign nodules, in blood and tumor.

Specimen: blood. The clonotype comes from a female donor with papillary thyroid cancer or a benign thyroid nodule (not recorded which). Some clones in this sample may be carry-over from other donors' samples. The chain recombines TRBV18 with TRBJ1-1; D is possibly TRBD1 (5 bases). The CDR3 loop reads CASSGQNTEAFF. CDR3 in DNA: TGTGCCAGCTCGGGGCAGAACACTGAAGCTTTCTTT.